The rows below give T cell receptor beta chains drawn from one sample of a study of OX40 agonist ivuxolimab in advanced cancers. The method was immunoSEQ multiplex PCR; TCRdb's version includes in-frame clones alone and lacks a portion of them. The data show approximately 46,000 clones, roughly 87% seen once. The sequences come from CD4+ or CD8+ T cells sorted from blood, collected in a trial of the OX40 agonist ivuxolimab. These receptors were obtained from an adult with an advanced solid tumor such as melanoma, head and neck, liver or kidney cancer. Both conserved end residues are part of each CDR3. A D gene is named only where the DNA matches it firmly. Size tells how often a clone was seen (once, few, many) or the class of an expanded clone, and some rows leave it out.

v_call: TRBV7-9; j_call: TRBJ1-2; d_call: .; clone_size: .; cdr3_nt: TGTGCCAGCAGCGACAGGACAGTCAACTATGGCTACACCTTC; cdr3_aa: CASSDRTVNYGYTF
v_call: TRBV15; j_call: TRBJ1-5; d_call: .; clone_size: .; cdr3_nt: TGTGCCACCAGCAGAGGGAGCAATCAGCCCCAGCATTTT; cdr3_aa: CATSRGSNQPQHF
v_call: TRBV4-3; j_call: TRBJ2-3; d_call: TRBD1; clone_size: .; cdr3_nt: TGCGCCAGCAGCCAGGGACAGGGGTCGGATACGCAGTATTTT; cdr3_aa: CASSQGQGSDTQYF
v_call: TRBV9; j_call: TRBJ2-5; d_call: TRBD2; clone_size: .; cdr3_nt: TGTGCCAGCAGCGTAGGGTCCGGAGCGGGGGCCGAGACCCAGTACTTC; cdr3_aa: CASSVGSGAGAETQYF
v_call: TRBV4-3; j_call: TRBJ1-6; d_call: .; clone_size: medium-sized; cdr3_nt: TGCGCCAGCAGCCAAAAGAAGACAAATTCACCCCTCCACTTT; cdr3_aa: CASSQKKTNSPLHF
v_call: TRBV27; j_call: TRBJ2-1; d_call: .; clone_size: .; cdr3_nt: TGTGCCAGCAGTTTATACGGGATCCATGAGCAGTTCTTC; cdr3_aa: CASSLYGIHEQFF
v_call: TRBV29-1; j_call: TRBJ1-1; d_call: .; clone_size: .; cdr3_nt: TGCAGCCCGCGGGGGGGCTCGGCTGAAGCTTTCTTT; cdr3_aa: CSPRGGSAEAFF
v_call: TRBV6-6; j_call: TRBJ1-1; d_call: .; clone_size: .; cdr3_nt: TGTGCCAGCAGTTACGGCGGGGTAGCTTTCTTT; cdr3_aa: CASSYGGVAFF
v_call: TRBV7-8; j_call: TRBJ1-5; d_call: .; clone_size: .; cdr3_nt: TGTGCCAGCAGCTTAGGACGAGAGCCGGGAAATCAGCCCCAGCATTTT; cdr3_aa: CASSLGREPGNQPQHF
v_call: TRBV2; j_call: TRBJ1-4; d_call: .; clone_size: .; cdr3_nt: TGTGCCAGCCAGGACAGACATTGGAATGAAAAACTGTTTTTT; cdr3_aa: CASQDRHWNEKLFF
v_call: TRBV11-2; j_call: TRBJ2-7; d_call: TRBD1; clone_size: .; cdr3_nt: TGTGCCAGCAGCTTAAGGTCCGGGACAGGGTCCTACTTC; cdr3_aa: CASSLRSGTGSYF
v_call: TRBV27; j_call: TRBJ2-7; d_call: TRBD2; clone_size: .; cdr3_nt: TGTGCCAGCAGTTCCGTACTAGCGGGGGCCCTCTACGAGCAGTACTTC; cdr3_aa: CASSSVLAGALYEQYF
v_call: TRBV29-1; j_call: TRBJ2-7; d_call: .; clone_size: .; cdr3_nt: TGCAGCGTTGGCCTGATGACGGGCCCCTACGAGCAGTACTTC; cdr3_aa: CSVGLMTGPYEQYF
v_call: TRBV7-9; j_call: TRBJ1-1; d_call: TRBD1; clone_size: .; cdr3_nt: TGTGCCAGCAGCTTAACCGGAGGGACAGCCGGCGGGGCTTTCTTT; cdr3_aa: CASSLTGGTAGGAFF
v_call: TRBV30; j_call: TRBJ2-4; d_call: .; clone_size: .; cdr3_nt: TGTGCCTGGAGTGTATACGGCCAAATAGCCAAAAACATTCAGTACTTC; cdr3_aa: CAWSVYGQIAKNIQYF
v_call: TRBV7-2; j_call: TRBJ1-1; d_call: .; clone_size: .; cdr3_nt: TGTGCCAGCAGCGTAAGACGGGGCGCCTCCCTTATGAACACTGAAGCTTTCTTT; cdr3_aa: CASSVRRGASLMNTEAFF
v_call: TRBV4-3; j_call: TRBJ1-1; d_call: TRBD1; clone_size: .; cdr3_nt: TGCGCCAGCAGCCAAGATCTTGGGGCAGGGGGGACTTTCTTT; cdr3_aa: CASSQDLGAGGTFF
v_call: TRBV7-6; j_call: TRBJ2-2; d_call: TRBD1; clone_size: .; cdr3_nt: TGTGCCAGCAGCACAAAGACAGGGGGCGTAGGAACCGGGGAGCTGTTTTTT; cdr3_aa: CASSTKTGGVGTGELFF
v_call: TRBV10-2; j_call: TRBJ2-2; d_call: .; clone_size: .; cdr3_nt: TGCGCCAGCAGTGAGTTGGATAGGACCGGGGAGCTGTTTTTT; cdr3_aa: CASSELDRTGELFF
v_call: TRBV7-6; j_call: TRBJ1-2; d_call: .; clone_size: .; cdr3_nt: TGTGCCAGCAGCTTAGGGGCTGGGTCCGGCTACACCTTC; cdr3_aa: CASSLGAGSGYTF
v_call: TRBV27; j_call: TRBJ1-2; d_call: .; clone_size: .; cdr3_nt: TGTGCCAGCAGTCTTCAGGGGATCGGTGGCTACACCTTC; cdr3_aa: CASSLQGIGGYTF
v_call: TRBV6-6; j_call: TRBJ1-2; d_call: .; clone_size: once; cdr3_nt: TGTGCCAGCAGTTACTTGGGCAGGGACCCAAATGGCTACACCTTC; cdr3_aa: CASSYLGRDPNGYTF
v_call: TRBV27; j_call: TRBJ2-5; d_call: .; clone_size: once; cdr3_nt: TGTGCCAGCAGTCCCCTGGGAGGTGTAGAGACCCAGTACTTC; cdr3_aa: CASSPLGGVETQYF
v_call: TRBV27; j_call: TRBJ2-5; d_call: TRBD1; clone_size: .; cdr3_nt: TGTGCCAGCAAAATGCGGACAGGACCGGGTTTGGATCCCCAAGAGACCCAGTACTTC; cdr3_aa: CASKMRTGPGLDPQETQYF
v_call: TRBV6-1; j_call: TRBJ1-1; d_call: .; clone_size: .; cdr3_nt: TGTGCCAGCAGTGAATGGGGCCAGGGCACCCAGGAGCTCATCGAAGCTTTCTTT; cdr3_aa: CASSEWGQGTQELIEAFF
v_call: TRBV7-9; j_call: TRBJ1-2; d_call: .; clone_size: .; cdr3_nt: TGTGCCAGCAGCTTAGGGGCCAGAGGCTACACCTTC; cdr3_aa: CASSLGARGYTF
v_call: TRBV29-1; j_call: TRBJ1-5; d_call: TRBD1; clone_size: .; cdr3_nt: TGCAGCGTTCTTGGACAGGAAGGTAGCAATCAGCCCCAGCATTTT; cdr3_aa: CSVLGQEGSNQPQHF
v_call: TRBV5-1; j_call: TRBJ2-1; d_call: TRBD1; clone_size: .; cdr3_nt: TGCGCCAGCAGCTTGGAGGTGACAGGGGGCTCTGAGCAGTTCTTC; cdr3_aa: CASSLEVTGGSEQFF
v_call: TRBV19; j_call: TRBJ1-2; d_call: .; clone_size: .; cdr3_nt: TGTGCCAGTAGTACAGGCGAGTATGGCTACACCTTC; cdr3_aa: CASSTGEYGYTF
v_call: TRBV11-2; j_call: TRBJ2-7; d_call: .; clone_size: .; cdr3_nt: TGTGCCAGCAGCGTGGGGATCATCCCCTACGAGCAGTACTTC; cdr3_aa: CASSVGIIPYEQYF
v_call: TRBV19; j_call: TRBJ2-7; d_call: .; clone_size: .; cdr3_nt: TGTGCCAGTAGTATAGAATTCTCCCACGAGCAGTACTTC; cdr3_aa: CASSIEFSHEQYF
v_call: TRBV4-3; j_call: TRBJ1-3; d_call: .; clone_size: .; cdr3_nt: TGCGCCAGCAGCCAAGCATCGACAGGTTCTGGAAACACCATATATTTT; cdr3_aa: CASSQASTGSGNTIYF
v_call: TRBV28; j_call: TRBJ2-7; d_call: .; clone_size: .; cdr3_nt: TGTGCCAGCAGTTTAGAACAGTTCAGGGACGAGCAGTACTTC; cdr3_aa: CASSLEQFRDEQYF
v_call: TRBV15; j_call: TRBJ1-1; d_call: TRBD1; clone_size: .; cdr3_nt: TGTGCCACCAGCAGAGATTGGGGGACAGGGGGGTCGCACACTGAAGCTTTCTTT; cdr3_aa: CATSRDWGTGGSHTEAFF
v_call: TRBV6-4; j_call: TRBJ2-3; d_call: .; clone_size: .; cdr3_nt: TGTGCCAGCAGTGAGCAGGAGGCCGGCACAGATACGCAGTATTTT; cdr3_aa: CASSEQEAGTDTQYF
v_call: TRBV27; j_call: TRBJ1-2; d_call: .; clone_size: .; cdr3_nt: TGTGCCAGCAGTTTGCTCGCATCTAACTATGGCTACACCTTC; cdr3_aa: CASSLLASNYGYTF
v_call: TRBV7-2; j_call: TRBJ2-7; d_call: .; clone_size: .; cdr3_nt: TGTGCCAGCAGCTTAGTTGGACTCCCATTTAACGAGCAGTACTTC; cdr3_aa: CASSLVGLPFNEQYF
v_call: TRBV7-9; j_call: TRBJ1-2; d_call: .; clone_size: many; cdr3_nt: TGTGCCACCCGTGGGAGCGGGACACTTGGGGGCTACACCTTC; cdr3_aa: CATRGSGTLGGYTF
v_call: TRBV10-3; j_call: TRBJ2-2; d_call: TRBD2; clone_size: .; cdr3_nt: TGTGCCATCAGTGACCCCGGGACTAGCGGGGTCCCAGGGACCGGGGAGCTGTTTTTT; cdr3_aa: CAISDPGTSGVPGTGELFF
v_call: TRBV30; j_call: TRBJ2-1; d_call: .; clone_size: .; cdr3_nt: TGTGCCTGCCTAGCCGGCAGGGGCTCCTACAATGAGCAGTTCTTC; cdr3_aa: CACLAGRGSYNEQFF
v_call: TRBV11-2; j_call: TRBJ2-7; d_call: .; clone_size: .; cdr3_nt: TGTGCCAGCAGCGCGCCAGGTGGCGAGCAGTACTTC; cdr3_aa: CASSAPGGEQYF
v_call: TRBV7-9; j_call: TRBJ1-2; d_call: .; clone_size: .; cdr3_nt: TGTGCCAGCAGCTTGGGCCCCTCCGCCTATGGCTACACCTTC; cdr3_aa: CASSLGPSAYGYTF
v_call: TRBV9; j_call: TRBJ1-6; d_call: .; clone_size: .; cdr3_nt: TGTGCCAGCAGCGCCGCTAGGAGAGGAGATAATTCACCCCTCCACTTT; cdr3_aa: CASSAARRGDNSPLHF
v_call: TRBV29-1; j_call: TRBJ2-1; d_call: TRBD2; clone_size: .; cdr3_nt: TGCAGCGTTGAGGGGCTAGCGGGAATTAATGAGCAGTTCTTC; cdr3_aa: CSVEGLAGINEQFF
v_call: TRBV2; j_call: TRBJ2-5; d_call: .; clone_size: .; cdr3_nt: TGTGCCAGCAGTGAATTATGGCAGGGGAGGGAGACCCAGTACTTC; cdr3_aa: CASSELWQGRETQYF
v_call: TRBV14; j_call: TRBJ2-5; d_call: TRBD1; clone_size: .; cdr3_nt: TGTGCCAGCAGCCAACGGACAGGGATCCGGGAGACCCAGTACTTC; cdr3_aa: CASSQRTGIRETQYF
v_call: TRBV4-1; j_call: TRBJ1-2; d_call: .; clone_size: .; cdr3_nt: TGCGCCAGCAGCCCTGTAACAGGTGGAAGCTATGGCTACACCTTC; cdr3_aa: CASSPVTGGSYGYTF
v_call: TRBV5-4; j_call: TRBJ1-4; d_call: .; clone_size: .; cdr3_nt: TGTGCCAGCAGCTTGATGGGGGGTAATGAAAAACTGTTTTTT; cdr3_aa: CASSLMGGNEKLFF
v_call: TRBV6-5; j_call: TRBJ2-3; d_call: TRBD2; clone_size: .; cdr3_nt: TGTGCCAGCAGTTATTCGATTAGCGGGGGCACAGATACGCAGTATTTT; cdr3_aa: CASSYSISGGTDTQYF
v_call: TRBV11-2; j_call: TRBJ1-6; d_call: .; clone_size: once; cdr3_nt: TGTGCCAGCAGCCCTGTCAGGGACGGGTCACCCCTCCACTTT; cdr3_aa: CASSPVRDGSPLHF
v_call: TRBV5-6; j_call: TRBJ1-5; d_call: .; clone_size: .; cdr3_nt: TGTGCCAGCAGCCTGGACGGCCGGTATAGCAATCAGCCCCAGCATTTT; cdr3_aa: CASSLDGRYSNQPQHF
v_call: TRBV7-9; j_call: TRBJ1-1; d_call: .; clone_size: .; cdr3_nt: TGTGCCAGCAGCTCTAGGACGGGAGAGAACACTGAAGCTTTCTTT; cdr3_aa: CASSSRTGENTEAFF
v_call: TRBV7-9; j_call: TRBJ1-6; d_call: .; clone_size: .; cdr3_nt: TGTGCCAGCAGCCTCGGTTACACCAATTCACCCCTCCACTTT; cdr3_aa: CASSLGYTNSPLHF